This TCR beta chain was observed in a study of long-term antiretroviral therapy in people with HIV. CDR3 length equals 15 residues. Per germline, CDR1 SGHTS and CDR2 YDEGEE. The ends were cut back, 1 base at V and 1 base at J, with 11 bases in the middle. The authors ran the immunoSEQ assay, v3.0, at survey level. The assay was immunoSEQ multiplex PCR, and TCRdb's table has in-frame clones only and misses some. The table records just over 20,000 clones, approximately 80% of them present only once. Sequenced material: unsorted PBMCs, taken 0.5 years after starting antiretroviral therapy. This receptor was taken from a man aged 18 to 30 with HIV. The rearrangement joins TRBV5-8 to TRBJ2-5, with D unresolved. The CDR3 bases are TGTGCCAGCAGCTTGCAAACCAACAGCCAAGAGACCCAGTACTTC. Its protein is CASSLQTNSQETQYF.